This T cell receptor (beta chain) was documented in a study of identical twins. Findings and limits, study-wide: Excess sharing by twins proved weaker in beta out-of-frame sequences.

A universal primer site was added by template switching, and unique molecular identifiers were carried by the cDNA. TCRdb recomputed calls from the 5' RACE reads with MiXCR, one row per CDR3 protein. The sample lists about 190,000 distinct CDR3 sequences, about 15% occurring once. Note on this clonotype: Its antigen remains unknown.

Per the germline V gene, CDR1 is SNHLY and CDR2 is FYNNEI. With 3 bases clipped from V and 0 bases from J, the junction kept 1 base outside the gene matches. This CDR3 spans 14 amino acids. The same data also went into a second study, on T cells expressing NK-cell markers. That report adds: Sorted CD3+CD56+NKG2C+, CD3+CD56+NKG2C- and CD3+CD56-NKG2C+ T-cell subsets were beta-chain profiled. Among CD8+ T cells from more than five donors, dominant NKG2C+ clonotypes accounted for 1.0-7.0%.

Sequencing used CD8+ T cells sorted from blood. The chain recombines TRBV2 with TRBJ1-2; TRBD1 aligns across 7 bases. This TCR was recovered from a woman under 30 in good health. The DNA of the CDR3 is TGTGCCAGCAGTGAGGGACAGCCTAACTATGGCTACACCTTC. Translation: CASSEGQPNYGYTF.